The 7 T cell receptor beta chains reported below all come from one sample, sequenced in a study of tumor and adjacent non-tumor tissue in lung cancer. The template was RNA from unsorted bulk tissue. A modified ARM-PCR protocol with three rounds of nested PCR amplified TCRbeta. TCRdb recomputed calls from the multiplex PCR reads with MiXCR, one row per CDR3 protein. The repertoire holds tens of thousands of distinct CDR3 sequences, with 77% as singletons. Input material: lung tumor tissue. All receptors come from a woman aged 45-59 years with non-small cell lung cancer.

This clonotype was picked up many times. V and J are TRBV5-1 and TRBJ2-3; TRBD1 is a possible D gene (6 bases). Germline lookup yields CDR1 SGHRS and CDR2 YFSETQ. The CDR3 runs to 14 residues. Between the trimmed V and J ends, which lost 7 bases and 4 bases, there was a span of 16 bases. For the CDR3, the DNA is TGCGCCAGCCAACTACAGGGCTGGCCAGATACGCAGTATTTT. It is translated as CASQLQGWPDTQYF.

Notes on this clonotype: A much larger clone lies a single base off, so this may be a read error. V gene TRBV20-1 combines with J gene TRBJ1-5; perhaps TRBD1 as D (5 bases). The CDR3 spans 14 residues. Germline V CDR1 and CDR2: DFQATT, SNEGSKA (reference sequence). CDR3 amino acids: CRGGTPRGNQPQHF. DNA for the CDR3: TGCAGAGGAGGGACGCCCCGTGGCAATCAGCCCCAGCATTTT.

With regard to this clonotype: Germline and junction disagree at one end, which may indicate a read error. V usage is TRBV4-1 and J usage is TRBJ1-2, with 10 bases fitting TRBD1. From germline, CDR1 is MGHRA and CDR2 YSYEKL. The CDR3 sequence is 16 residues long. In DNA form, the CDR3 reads TGCGTCAGCAGCCGAGATAGGGACAGGGGAAGGATTGGCTACACCTTC. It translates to CVSSRDRDRGRIGYTF.

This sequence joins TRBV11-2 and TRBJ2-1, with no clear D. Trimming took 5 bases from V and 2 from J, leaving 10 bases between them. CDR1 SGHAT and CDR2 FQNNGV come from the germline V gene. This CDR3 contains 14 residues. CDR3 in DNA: TGTGCCAGCAGCCTAAAACGAGCCTACAATGAGCAGTTCTTC. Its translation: CASSLKRAYNEQFF.

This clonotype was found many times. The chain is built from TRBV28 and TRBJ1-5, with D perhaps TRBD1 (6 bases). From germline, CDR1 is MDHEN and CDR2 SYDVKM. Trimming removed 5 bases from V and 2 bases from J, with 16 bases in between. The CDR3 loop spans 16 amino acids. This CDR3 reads CASSRRTGLGNQPQHF. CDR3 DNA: TGTGCCAGCAGTCGTAGAACAGGGCTGGGCAATCAGCCCCAGCATTTT.

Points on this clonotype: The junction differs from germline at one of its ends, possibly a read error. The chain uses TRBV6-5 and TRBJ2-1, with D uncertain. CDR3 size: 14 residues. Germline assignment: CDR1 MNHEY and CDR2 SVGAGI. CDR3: CTSSYSGRNKEQFF. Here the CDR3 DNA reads TGTACCAGCAGTTACTCCGGTCGAAACAAAGAGCAGTTCTTC.

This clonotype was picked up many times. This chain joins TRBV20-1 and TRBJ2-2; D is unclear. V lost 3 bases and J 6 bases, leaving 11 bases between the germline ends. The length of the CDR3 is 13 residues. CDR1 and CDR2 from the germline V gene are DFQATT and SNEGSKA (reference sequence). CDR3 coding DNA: TGCAGTGCTAGGAGGATTCAGGCCGGGGAGCTGTTTTTT. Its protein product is CSARRIQAGELFF.